Listed below are T cell receptor beta chains from one sample, sequenced in a study of cytomegalovirus exposure and HLA in healthy donors. The table came from immunoSEQ multiplex PCR; TCRdb's copy has only in-frame clones and leaves some out. The sample contains around 150,000 clones, 76% of which appear only once. The specimen sequenced was PBMCs. The receptors shown here come from a female donor in good health and CMV-seropositive. Each CDR3 is given without its conserved first and last residue. Each record gives: J gene, V gene, CDR3 protein.

>TRBJ2-7|TRBV5-1
ASSRPSYEQY
>TRBJ2-1|TRBV12-2
ASRLASTSGKDYNEQF
>TRBJ2-1|TRBV2
ASSLPGQRNNEQF
>TRBJ1-2|TRBV5-1
ASSRGTNYYGYT
>TRBJ1-5|TRBV12-1
ASSHPIRVNQPQH
>TRBJ2-3|TRBV30
AWDSGNTQY
>TRBJ1-1|TRBV7-9
SSSLGSRFNTEAF
>TRBJ2-2|TRBV5-5
ASSRSSRLNTGELF
>TRBJ2-6|TRBV18
ASSAQLGAGANVPT
>TRBJ1-5|TRBV19
ASSISSRGSQPQH
>TRBJ1-4|TRBV5-4
ASSQDPKTAAAYEKLF
>TRBJ2-3|TRBV5-1
ASSLLAGGPHTQY
>TRBJ1-2|TRBV27
ASSSNQGPYGYT
>TRBJ2-3|TRBV11-2
ASSRLAGATDTQY
>TRBJ2-3|TRBV5-4
ATGPGGTSTDTQY
>.|TRBV2
ASMGGLGYEQY
>TRBJ1-1|TRBV5-6
ASRNDRGGEAF
>TRBJ1-2|TRBV28
ASSSPTGSSGYT
>TRBJ2-1|TRBV9
ASSVDFAGDFNEQF
>TRBJ1-2|TRBV27
ASSLGRYYGYT
>TRBJ2-6|TRBV18
ASSPRGTFSGANVLT
>TRBJ1-5|TRBV6-7
ASSYERDRGPLGPQH
>TRBJ1-6|TRBV4-1
ASSQGQDFNSPLH
>TRBJ1-4|TRBV6-5
ASSYSGQLNEKLF
>TRBJ2-3|TRBV18
ASSRVTDTQY
>TRBJ1-2|TRBV6-1
ASTPDSAYGYT
>TRBJ1-4|TRBV19
ATQEGTNEKLF
>TRBJ1-2|TRBV29-1
SVPGTGNGYT
>TRBJ2-7|TRBV13
ASSPRQESYEQY
>TRBJ2-7|TRBV30
AWRAGSFGEFRYEQY
>TRBJ2-7|TRBV9
ASSGGLAGYEQY
>TRBJ2-5|TRBV7-3
ASSSGLAGGVGETQY
>TRBJ2-3|TRBV14
ASSQDPGDTQY
>TRBJ1-3|TRBV6-4
ASSDWRGTAGNTIY
>TRBJ1-1|TRBV11-2
ASSAGVMNTEAF
>TRBJ2-3|TRBV7-8
ASSFKRTDTQY
>TRBJ2-1|TRBV5-4
ASSFSVESGVNEQF
>TRBJ2-1|TRBV25-1
ASSELASGRDNEQF
>TRBJ2-2|TRBV7-9
ASSSYTGELF
>TRBJ2-7|TRBV6-1
ASNDRDSYYEQY
>TRBJ2-1|TRBV2
ASSEGLGRGGSYEQF
>TRBJ2-5|TRBV11-2
ASSLAETQY
>TRBJ1-1|TRBV30
AWDRVGTEAF
>TRBJ1-1|TRBV18
ASSYKLNTEAF
>TRBJ2-7|TRBV5-1
ASSSGQAPYEQY
>TRBJ2-2|TRBV19
ASSIRQNTGELF
>TRBJ1-1|TRBV6-6
ASRRTEAF
>TRBJ1-4|TRBV18
ASSPGGGGEKLS
>TRBJ2-1|TRBV5-4
ASSLGQTSYNEQF
>TRBJ2-2|TRBV18
ASSPFVQENTGELF
>.|TRBV5-6
ASSRGVGPYEQY
>TRBJ2-1|TRBV30
AWSRQVGNEQF
>TRBJ2-7|TRBV6-5
ASSYSSTSSYEQY
>TRBJ1-1|TRBV6-1
ASTGTSYTEAF